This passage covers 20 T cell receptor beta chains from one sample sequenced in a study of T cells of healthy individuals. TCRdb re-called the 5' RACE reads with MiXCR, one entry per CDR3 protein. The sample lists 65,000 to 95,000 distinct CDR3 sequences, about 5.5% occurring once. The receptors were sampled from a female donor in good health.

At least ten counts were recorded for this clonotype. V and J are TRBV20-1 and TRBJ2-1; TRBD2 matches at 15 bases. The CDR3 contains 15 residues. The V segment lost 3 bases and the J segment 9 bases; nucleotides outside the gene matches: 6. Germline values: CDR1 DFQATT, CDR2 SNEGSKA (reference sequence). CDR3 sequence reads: CSASRTSGRALEQFF. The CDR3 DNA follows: TGCAGTGCTAGCCGGACTAGCGGGAGGGCCCTTGAGCAGTTCTTC.

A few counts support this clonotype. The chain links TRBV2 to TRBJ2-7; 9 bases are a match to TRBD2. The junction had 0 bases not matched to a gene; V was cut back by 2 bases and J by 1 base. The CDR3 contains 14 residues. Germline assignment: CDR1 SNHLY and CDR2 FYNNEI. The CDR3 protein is CASSETSGSYEQYF. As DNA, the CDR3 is TGTGCCAGCAGTGAAACTAGCGGGTCCTACGAGCAGTACTTC. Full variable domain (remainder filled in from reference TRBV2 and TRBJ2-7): EPEVTQTPSHQVTQMGQEVILRCVPISNHLYFYWYRQILGQKVEFLVSFYNNEISEKSEIFDDQFSVERPDGSNFTLKIRSTKLEDSAMYFCASSETSGSYEQYFGPGTRLTVT.

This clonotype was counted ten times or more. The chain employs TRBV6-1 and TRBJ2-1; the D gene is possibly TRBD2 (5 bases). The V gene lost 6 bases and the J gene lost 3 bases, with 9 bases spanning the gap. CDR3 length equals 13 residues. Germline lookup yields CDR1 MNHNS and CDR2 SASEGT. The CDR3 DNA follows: TGTGCCAGCAGGTCCGAGGGCTACAATGAGCAGTTCTTC. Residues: CASRSEGYNEQFF.

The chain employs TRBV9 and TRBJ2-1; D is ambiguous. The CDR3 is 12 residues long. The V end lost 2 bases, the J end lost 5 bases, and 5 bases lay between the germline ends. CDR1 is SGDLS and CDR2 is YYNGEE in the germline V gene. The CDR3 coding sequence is TGTGCCAGCAGCGTGCAGGACAATGAGCAGTTCTTC. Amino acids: CASSVQDNEQFF.

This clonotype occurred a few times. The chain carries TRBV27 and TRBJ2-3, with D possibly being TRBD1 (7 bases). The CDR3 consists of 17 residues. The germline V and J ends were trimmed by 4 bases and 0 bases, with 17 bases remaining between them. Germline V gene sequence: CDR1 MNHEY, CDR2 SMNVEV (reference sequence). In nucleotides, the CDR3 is TGTGCCAGCAGTTCACCCCGGGGGACAGTTAGCACAGATACGCAGTATTTT. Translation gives CASSSPRGTVSTDTQYF.

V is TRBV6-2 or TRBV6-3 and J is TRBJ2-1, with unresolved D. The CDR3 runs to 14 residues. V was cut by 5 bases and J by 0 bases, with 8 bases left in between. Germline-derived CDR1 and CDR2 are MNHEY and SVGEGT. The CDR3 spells CASSTKRSYNEQFF. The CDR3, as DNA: TGTGCCAGCAGTACAAAGCGCTCCTACAATGAGCAGTTCTTC.

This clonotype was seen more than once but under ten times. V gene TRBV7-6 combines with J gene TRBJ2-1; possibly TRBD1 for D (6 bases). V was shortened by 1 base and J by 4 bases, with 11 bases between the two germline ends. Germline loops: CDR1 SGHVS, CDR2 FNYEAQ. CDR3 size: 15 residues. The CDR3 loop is CASSLEWGRYNEQFF. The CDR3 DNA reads TGTGCCAGCAGCTTAGAGTGGGGGCGGTACAATGAGCAGTTCTTC. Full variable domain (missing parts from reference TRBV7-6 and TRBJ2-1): GAGVSQSPRYKVTKRGQDVALRCDPISGHVSLYWYRQALGQGPEFLTYFNYEAQQDKSGLPNDRFSAERPEGSISTLTIQRTEQRDSAMYRCASSLEWGRYNEQFFGPGTRLTVL.

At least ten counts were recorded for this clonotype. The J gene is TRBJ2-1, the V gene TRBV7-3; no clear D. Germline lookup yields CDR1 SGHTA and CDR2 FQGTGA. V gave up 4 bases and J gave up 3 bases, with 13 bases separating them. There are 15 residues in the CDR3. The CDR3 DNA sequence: TGTGCCAGCAGCTATAGCTGGTCCGTCTACAATGAGCAGTTCTTC. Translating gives CASSYSWSVYNEQFF.

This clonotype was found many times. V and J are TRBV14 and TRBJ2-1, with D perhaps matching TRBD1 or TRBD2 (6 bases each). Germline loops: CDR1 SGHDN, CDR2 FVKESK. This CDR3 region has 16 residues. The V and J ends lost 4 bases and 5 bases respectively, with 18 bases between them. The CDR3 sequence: CASSPYRGLLNNEQFF. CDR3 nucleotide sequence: TGTGCCAGCAGCCCCTACCGGGGGCTACTCAACAATGAGCAGTTCTTC. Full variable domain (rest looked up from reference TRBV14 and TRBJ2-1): EAGVTQFPSHSVIEKGQTVTLRCDPISGHDNLYWYRRVMGKEIKFLLHFVKESKQDESGMPNNRFLAERTGGTYSTLKVQPAELEDSGVYFCASSPYRGLLNNEQFFGPGTRLTVL.

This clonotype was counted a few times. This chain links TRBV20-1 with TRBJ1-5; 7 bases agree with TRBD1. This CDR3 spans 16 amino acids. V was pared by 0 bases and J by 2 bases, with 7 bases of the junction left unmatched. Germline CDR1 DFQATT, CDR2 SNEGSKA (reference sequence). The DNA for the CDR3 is TGCAGTGCTAGAGAGGGCAGGGGGTTTGGCAATCAGCCCCAGCATTTT. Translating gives CSAREGRGFGNQPQHF.

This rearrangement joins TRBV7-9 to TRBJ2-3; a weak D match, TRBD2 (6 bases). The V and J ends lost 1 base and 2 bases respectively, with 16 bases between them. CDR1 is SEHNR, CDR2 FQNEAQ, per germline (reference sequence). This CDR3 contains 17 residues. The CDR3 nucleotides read TGTGCCAGCAGCTTAGGCACCGTCCGGGAGAACACAGATACGCAGTATTTT. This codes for CASSLGTVRENTDTQYF.

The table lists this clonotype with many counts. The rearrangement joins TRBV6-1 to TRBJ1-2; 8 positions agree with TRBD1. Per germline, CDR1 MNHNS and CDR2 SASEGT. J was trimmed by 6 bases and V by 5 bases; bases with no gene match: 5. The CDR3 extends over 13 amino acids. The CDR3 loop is CASSPQGGNGYTF. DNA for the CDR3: TGTGCCAGCAGTCCACAGGGGGGGAATGGCTACACCTTC.

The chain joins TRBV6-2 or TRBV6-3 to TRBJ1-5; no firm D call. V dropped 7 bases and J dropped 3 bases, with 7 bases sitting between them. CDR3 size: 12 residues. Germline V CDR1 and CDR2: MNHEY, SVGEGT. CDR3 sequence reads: CASNYFNQPQHF. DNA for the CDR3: TGTGCCAGCAACTATTTCAATCAGCCCCAGCATTTT.

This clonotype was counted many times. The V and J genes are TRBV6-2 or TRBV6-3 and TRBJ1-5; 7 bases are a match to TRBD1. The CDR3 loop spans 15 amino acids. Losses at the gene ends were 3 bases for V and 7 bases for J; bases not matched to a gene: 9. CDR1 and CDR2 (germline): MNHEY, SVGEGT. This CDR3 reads CASSYWSQGDQPQHF. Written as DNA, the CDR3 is TGTGCCAGCAGTTATTGGTCCCAGGGGGACCAGCCCCAGCATTTT.

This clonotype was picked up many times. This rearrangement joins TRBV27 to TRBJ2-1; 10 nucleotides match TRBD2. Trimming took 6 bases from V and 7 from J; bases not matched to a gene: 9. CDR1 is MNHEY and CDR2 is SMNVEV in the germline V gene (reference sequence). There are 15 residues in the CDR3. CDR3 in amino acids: CASRSESGRGNEQFF. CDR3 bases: TGTGCCAGCAGATCCGAAAGCGGGAGGGGGAATGAGCAGTTCTTC.

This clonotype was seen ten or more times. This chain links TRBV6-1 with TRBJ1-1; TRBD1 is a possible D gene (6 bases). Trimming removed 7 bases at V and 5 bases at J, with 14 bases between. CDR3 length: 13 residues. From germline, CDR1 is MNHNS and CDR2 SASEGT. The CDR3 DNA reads TGTGCCAGCACCCAGGGGTCGAGAACTGAAGCTTTCTTT. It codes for CASTQGSRTEAFF.

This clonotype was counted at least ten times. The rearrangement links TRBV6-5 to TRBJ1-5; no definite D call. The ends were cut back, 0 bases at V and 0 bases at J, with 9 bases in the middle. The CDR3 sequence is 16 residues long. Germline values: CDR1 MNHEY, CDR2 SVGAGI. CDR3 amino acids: CASSYSYTPSNQPQHF. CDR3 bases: TGTGCCAGCAGTTACTCGTACACCCCTAGCAATCAGCCCCAGCATTTT.

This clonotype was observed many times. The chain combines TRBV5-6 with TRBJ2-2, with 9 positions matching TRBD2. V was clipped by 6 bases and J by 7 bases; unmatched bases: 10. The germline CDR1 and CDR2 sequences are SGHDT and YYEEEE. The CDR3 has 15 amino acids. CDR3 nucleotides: TGTGCCAGCACTTCCGGGACTAGCTATGGCGGGGAGCTGTTTTTT. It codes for CASTSGTSYGGELFF.

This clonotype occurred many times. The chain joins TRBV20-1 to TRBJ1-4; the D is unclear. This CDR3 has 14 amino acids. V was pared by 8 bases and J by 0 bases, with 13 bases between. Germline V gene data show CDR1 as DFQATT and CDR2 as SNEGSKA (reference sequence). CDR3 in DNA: TGCAGTACGGTGGCCGTTGCAACTAATGAAAAACTGTTTTTT. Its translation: CSTVAVATNEKLFF.

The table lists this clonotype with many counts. The CDR3 loop is CASSQDTQPGTRSRYEQYF. The CDR3 nucleotides read TGCGCCAGCAGCCAAGACACACAGCCCGGGACAAGAAGTCGCTACGAGCAGTACTTC. This chain links TRBV4-1 with TRBJ2-7, with a possible D match to TRBD1 (6 bases). The CDR3 spans 19 residues. The germline gives CDR1 MGHRA, CDR2 YSYEKL. Trimming stripped 0 bases from V and 3 bases from J, with 24 bases between.